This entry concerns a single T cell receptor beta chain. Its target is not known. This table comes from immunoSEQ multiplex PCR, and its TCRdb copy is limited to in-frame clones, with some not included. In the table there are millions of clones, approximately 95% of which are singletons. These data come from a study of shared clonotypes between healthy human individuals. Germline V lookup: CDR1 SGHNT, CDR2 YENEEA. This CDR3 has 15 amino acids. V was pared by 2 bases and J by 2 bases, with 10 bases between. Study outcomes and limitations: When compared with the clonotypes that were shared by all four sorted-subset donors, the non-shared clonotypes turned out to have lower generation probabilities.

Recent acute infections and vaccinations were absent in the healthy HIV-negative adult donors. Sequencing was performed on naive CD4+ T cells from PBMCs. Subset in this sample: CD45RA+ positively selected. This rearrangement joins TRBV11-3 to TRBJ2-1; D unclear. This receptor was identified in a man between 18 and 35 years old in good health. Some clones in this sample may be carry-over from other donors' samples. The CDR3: CASSLSSATYNEQFF. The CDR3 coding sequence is TGTGCCAGCAGCTTATCAAGCGCTACCTACAATGAGCAGTTCTTC.